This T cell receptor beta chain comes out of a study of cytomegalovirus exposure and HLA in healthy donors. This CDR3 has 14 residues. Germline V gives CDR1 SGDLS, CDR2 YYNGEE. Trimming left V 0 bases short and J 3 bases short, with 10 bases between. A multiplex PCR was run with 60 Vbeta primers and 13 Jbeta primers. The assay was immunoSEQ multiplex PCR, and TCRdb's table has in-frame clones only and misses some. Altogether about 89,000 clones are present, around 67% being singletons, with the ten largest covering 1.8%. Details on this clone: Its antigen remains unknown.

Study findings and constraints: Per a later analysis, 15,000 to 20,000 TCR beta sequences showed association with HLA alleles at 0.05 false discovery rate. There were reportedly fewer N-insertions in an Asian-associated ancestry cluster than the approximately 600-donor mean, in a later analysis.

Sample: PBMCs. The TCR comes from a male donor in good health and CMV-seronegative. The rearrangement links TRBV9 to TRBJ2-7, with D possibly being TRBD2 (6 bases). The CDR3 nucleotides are TGTGCCAGCAGCGTAGGCGGGGTGGGCTACGAGCAGTACTTC. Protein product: CASSVGGVGYEQYF.